The sequence of this TCR beta chain was determined in a study of vaccination and CD4 T cells after COVID-19. Across the study: Every participant was given two doses of BNT162b2 or mRNA-1273 vaccine.

Comment on this clonotype: The antigen remains undetermined.

The V gene's germline CDR1 is ENHRY and CDR2 SYGVKD. The CDR3 runs to 13 residues. The ends were cut back, 3 bases at V and 4 bases at J, with 9 bases in the middle. The study sequenced cultured CD4+ T cell DNA using the Oncomine TCR Beta short-read assay. A single record per CDR3 protein comes from TCRdb applying MiXCR to the PCR reads. This table holds 12,000 or so distinct CDR3 sequences, roughly three fifths found once. This sample's treatment: roughly 10-day PBMC culture with coronavirus spike peptide pools or control peptides (ViraFEST assay). This rearrangement joins TRBV10-3 to TRBJ1-2; D remains unclear. Sequencing was done on a sample of CD4+ T cells from blood, cultured in vitro. The receptor comes from a human donor who had recovered from COVID-19. CDR3 bases: TGTGCCATCAGTGAAATGACGGCCTATGGCTACACCTTC. Protein: CAISEMTAYGYTF.